These 2 T cell receptor beta chains were all obtained from the same sample, sequenced in a study of blood T cell repertoires in COVID-19. The table came from immunoSEQ multiplex PCR; TCRdb's copy has only in-frame clones and leaves some out. The profile shows some 73,000 clones, around nine tenths of them singletons. Sequenced: peripheral blood. The receptors here all came from a man older than 75 with COVID-19, enrolled during active disease.

The CDR3 protein is CASRTGTNYGYTF. The CDR3, as DNA: TGCGCCAGCAGAACAGGGACCAACTATGGCTACACCTTC. V and J are TRBV5-1 and TRBJ1-2, with a weak D call TRBD1 (6 bases). Deletions cut 5 bases from V and 2 bases from J, with 10 bases between. This CDR3 region has 13 residues. The germline V gene encodes CDR1 SGHRS and CDR2 YFSETQ.

V gene TRBV5-1 combines with J gene TRBJ2-1; 10 positions agree with TRBD2. The germline V gene has CDR1 SGHRS and CDR2 YFSETQ. The V and J ends lost 4 bases and 10 bases, in that order; junction bases with no gene match: 8. The CDR3 consists of 14 residues. Here the CDR3 DNA reads TGCGCCAGCAGCGTGGCTAGCGGGGGCGGCGAGCAGTTCTTC. Residues: CASSVASGGGEQFF.